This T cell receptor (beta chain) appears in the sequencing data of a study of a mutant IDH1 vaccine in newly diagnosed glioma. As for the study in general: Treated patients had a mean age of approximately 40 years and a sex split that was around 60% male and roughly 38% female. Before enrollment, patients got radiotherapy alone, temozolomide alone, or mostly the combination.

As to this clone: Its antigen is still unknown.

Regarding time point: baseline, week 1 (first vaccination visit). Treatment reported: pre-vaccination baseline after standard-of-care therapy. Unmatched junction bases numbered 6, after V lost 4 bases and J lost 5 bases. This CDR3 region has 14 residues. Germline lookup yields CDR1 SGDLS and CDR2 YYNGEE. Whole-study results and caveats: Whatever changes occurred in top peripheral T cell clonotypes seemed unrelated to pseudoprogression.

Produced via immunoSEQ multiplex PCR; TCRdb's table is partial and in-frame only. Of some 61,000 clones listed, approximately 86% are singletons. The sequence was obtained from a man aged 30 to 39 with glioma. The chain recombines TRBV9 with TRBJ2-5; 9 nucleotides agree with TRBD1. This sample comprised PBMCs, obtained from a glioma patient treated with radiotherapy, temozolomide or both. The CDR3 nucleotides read TGTGCCAGCAGCTACACAGGGGGCTTGGAGACCCAGTACTTC. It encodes CASSYTGGLETQYF. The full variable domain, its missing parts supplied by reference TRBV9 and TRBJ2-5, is DSGVTQTPKHLITATGQRVTLRCSPRSGDLSVYWYQQSLDQGLQFLIQYYNGEERAKGNILERFSAQQFPDLHSELNLSSLELGDSALYFCASSYTGGLETQYFGPGTRLLVL.